Presented here are 4 T cell receptor beta chains from one specimen sequenced in a study of T cells in Graves' hyperthyroidism and ophthalmopathy (dated by TCRdb to the late 2010s). The protocol used for the library was multiplex PCR. Sequencing relied on an Illumina HiSeq 2000. TCR beta CDR3 regions were amplified from RNA transcripts. The first round of RT-PCR for the TCR CDR3 was performed with the HTBI primer set and the Qiagen OneStep RT-PCR kit. The public reads were run again by TCRdb, first through fastp at Q25 and then through MiXCR, and only productive beta chains were kept. One record per CDR3 amino acid sequence lists the most common genes and DNA. The sample table holds fewer than 750,000 distinct CDR3 sequences, of which around 15% were seen once. The top ten constitute about 12% of the sample. The sample comprised blood. The origin of the receptors is a woman aged 45-59 years with Graves' ophthalmopathy.

This clonotype was seen repeatedly, ten times or more. The V and J genes are TRBV28 and TRBJ1-5; TRBD1 agrees at 12 bases. The CDR3 length is 16 residues. Germline V CDR1 and CDR2: MDHEN, SYDVKM. J was trimmed by 7 bases and V by 5 bases; bases with no gene match: 9. This CDR3 reads CASSPPGGTGGQPQHF. In nucleotides, the CDR3 is TGTGCCAGCAGTCCTCCCGGGGGGACAGGGGGCCAGCCCCAGCATTTT.

This clonotype occurred many times. The chain has TRBV3-1 and TRBJ2-7, with 8 nucleotides matching TRBD1. The CDR3 totals 15 residues. Germline assignment: CDR1 LGHDT and CDR2 YNNKEL (reference sequence). After removal of 0 bases from V and 1 base from J, the junction contained 2 bases not matched to a gene. The DNA for the CDR3 is TGTGCCAGCAGCCAAGAGAGACAGGGGTCCTACGAGCAGTACTTC. Its translation: CASSQERQGSYEQYF.

This clonotype was recorded many times. CDR3 sequence (DNA): TGTGCCAGCAGCCCAAACAGGGGGAAGGGTGAAAAACTGTTTTTT. Residues: CASSPNRGKGEKLFF. The J gene is TRBJ1-4, the V gene TRBV11-2; 8 positions agree with TRBD1. CDR1 is SGHAT and CDR2 is FQNNGV in the germline V gene. The CDR3 contains 15 residues. With V trimmed by 5 bases and J by 7 bases, 9 bases remained unmatched.

There are many counts of this clonotype. The J gene is TRBJ2-7, the V gene TRBV6-2 or TRBV6-3, with TRBD2 matching 10 bases. The CDR3 runs to 16 residues. The trim removed 5 bases at V and 4 bases at J, leaving 11 bases unmatched. CDR1 and CDR2 from the germline V gene are MNHEY and SVGEGT. CDR3 DNA sequence: TGTGCCAGCAGTCCCCGTACTAGCGGGGCTGGGTACGAGCAGTACTTC. Translated, it gives CASSPRTSGAGYEQYF.